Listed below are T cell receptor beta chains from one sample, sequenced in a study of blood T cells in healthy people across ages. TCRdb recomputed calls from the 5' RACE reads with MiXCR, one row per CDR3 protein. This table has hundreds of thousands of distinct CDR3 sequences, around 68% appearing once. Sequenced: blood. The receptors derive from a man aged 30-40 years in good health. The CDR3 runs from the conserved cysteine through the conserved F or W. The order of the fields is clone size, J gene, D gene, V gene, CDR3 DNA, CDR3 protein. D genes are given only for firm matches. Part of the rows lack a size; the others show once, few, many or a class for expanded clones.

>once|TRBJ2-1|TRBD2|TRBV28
TGTGCCTGCCGGGGGGGAAGTCGGAATGAGCAGTTCTTC
CACRGGSRNEQFF
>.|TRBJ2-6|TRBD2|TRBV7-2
TGTGCCAGCAGCATACTAGCGGGGGCTTTCTCTGGGGCCAACGTCCTGACTTTC
CASSILAGAFSGANVLTF
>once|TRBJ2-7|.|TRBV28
TGTGCCAGCAGTTTCGGGACAAGGATGTACTTC
CASSFGTRMYF
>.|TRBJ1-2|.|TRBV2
TGTGCCAGCAGTGCGTTAAGGGGTCCGCATAACTATGGCTACACCTTC
CASSALRGPHNYGYTF
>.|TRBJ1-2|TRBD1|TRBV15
TGTGCCACCAGCAGGGGTGGGAACAGGGGCAATGGCTACACCTTC
CATSRGGNRGNGYTF
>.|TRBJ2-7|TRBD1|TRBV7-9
TGTGCCAGCAGCCCTACGGGGGGACAGGGGTCCTACGAGCAGTACTTC
CASSPTGGQGSYEQYF
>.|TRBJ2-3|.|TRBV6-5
TGTGCCAGCAGTTACTCATCGGGATTCGAGGATACGCAGTATTTT
CASSYSSGFEDTQYF
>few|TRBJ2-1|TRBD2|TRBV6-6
TGTGCCAGCAGTCCGACTAGCGGGGGGCTCAATGAGCAGTTCTTC
CASSPTSGGLNEQFF
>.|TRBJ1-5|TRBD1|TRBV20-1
TGCAGTGGGGACAGGGGAAAAAATCAGCCCCAGCATTTT
CSGDRGKNQPQHF
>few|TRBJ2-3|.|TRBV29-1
TGCAGCGTTGGGAACAGGTACACAGATACGCAGTATTTT
CSVGNRYTDTQYF
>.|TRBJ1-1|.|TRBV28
TGTGCCAGCAGTTTATCGGGCCAAGCGAACACTGAAGCTTTCTTT
CASSLSGQANTEAFF
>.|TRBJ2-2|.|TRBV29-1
TGCAGCGTTGGCGTCGGGGCCGCGAACACCGGGGAGCTGTTTTTT
CSVGVGAANTGELFF
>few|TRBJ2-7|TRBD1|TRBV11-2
TGTGCCAGCAGCTTGACAGGGGGAGCCTACGAGCAGTACTTC
CASSLTGGAYEQYF
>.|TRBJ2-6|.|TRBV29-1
TGCAGCGTTGACAGGGTCTCAGCCAACGTCCTGACTTTC
CSVDRVSANVLTF
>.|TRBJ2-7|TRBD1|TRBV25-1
TGTGCCAGCCCAGAACTCGAGGGACAGAGCTACGAGCAGTACTTC
CASPELEGQSYEQYF
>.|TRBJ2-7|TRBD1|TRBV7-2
TGTGCCAGCAGCTTAGCGCCGGGACAGGGAGGGAACGAGCAGTACTTC
CASSLAPGQGGNEQYF
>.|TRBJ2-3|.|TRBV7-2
TGTGCCAGCAGCTTCGGTTACACAGATACGCAGTATTTT
CASSFGYTDTQYF
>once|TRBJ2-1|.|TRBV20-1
TGCAGTGCTCCAGGGGCGTGGGGGCTTGATGAGCAGTTCTTC
CSAPGAWGLDEQFF
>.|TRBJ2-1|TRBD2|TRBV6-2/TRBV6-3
TGTGCCAGCAGCCCCGGACTAGCAGTCCATGAGCAGTTCTTC
CASSPGLAVHEQFF
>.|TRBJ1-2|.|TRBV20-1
TGCAGTGCTAGGAGCAGGTTAATCAACTATGGCTACACCTTC
CSARSRLINYGYTF
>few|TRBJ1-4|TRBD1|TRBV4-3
TGCGCCAGCAGCCAGGCCGGGACAGGTAGTGAAAAACTGTTTTTT
CASSQAGTGSEKLFF
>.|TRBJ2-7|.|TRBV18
TGTGCCAGCTCCCAAGAGACCAAGTTAGGGCCCTACGAGCAGTACTTC
CASSQETKLGPYEQYF
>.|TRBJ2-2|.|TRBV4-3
TGCGCCAGCAGCCAAGCTCAGGGCCGGACCGGGGAGCTGTTTTTT
CASSQAQGRTGELFF
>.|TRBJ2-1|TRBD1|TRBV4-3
TGCGCCAGCAGCCTGAAGGGACAGGTCCCCATCGAGCAGTTCTTC
CASSLKGQVPIEQFF
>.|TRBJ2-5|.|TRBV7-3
TGTGCCAGCAGCCAAGGTTTGACTTCATCTCCCCATGAGCAGTACTTC
CASSQGLTSSPHEQYF
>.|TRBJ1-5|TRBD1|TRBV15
TGTGCCACCAGCAGACAGGGGGGCAACCAGCCCCAGCATTTT
CATSRQGGNQPQHF
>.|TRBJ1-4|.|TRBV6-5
TGTGCCAGCAGCCCAAAGAGGGCTACTAATGAAAAACTGTTTTTT
CASSPKRATNEKLFF
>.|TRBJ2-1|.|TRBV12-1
TGTGCCAGCAGCTTCCTCGGCCCTTTCGGTGAGCAGTTCTTC
CASSFLGPFGEQFF
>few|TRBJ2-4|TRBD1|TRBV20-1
TGCAGTGCTATCCCCGGGACAGGGGGGAACATTCAGTACTTC
CSAIPGTGGNIQYF
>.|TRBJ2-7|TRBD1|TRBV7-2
TGTGCCAGCAGCTTACACGGACAGGGAGACTACGAGCAGTACTTC
CASSLHGQGDYEQYF
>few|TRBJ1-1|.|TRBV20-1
TGCTGTCGGTCCACCAGCACTGAAGCTTTCTTT
CCRSTSTEAFF
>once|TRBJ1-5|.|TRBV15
TGTGCCACCAGCAGAGCCGGAGCAGGAGCCGATAGCAATCAGCCCCAGCATTTT
CATSRAGAGADSNQPQHF
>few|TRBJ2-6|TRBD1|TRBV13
TGTGCCAGCAGCCCCACAGGGGGCTACGGGGCCAACGTCCTGACTTTC
CASSPTGGYGANVLTF
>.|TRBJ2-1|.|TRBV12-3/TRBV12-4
TGTGCCAGCAGTTTAGTGTCCAGGAATGAGCAGTTCTTC
CASSLVSRNEQFF
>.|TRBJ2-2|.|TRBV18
TGTGCCAGCTCACCCCTCGTCGGGGCGAACACCGGGGAGCTGTTTTTT
CASSPLVGANTGELFF
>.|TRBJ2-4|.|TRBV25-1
TGTGCCAGCAGTGAATACGGTGGGGGGAGGAGGGCCAAAAACATTCAGTACTTC
CASSEYGGGRRAKNIQYF
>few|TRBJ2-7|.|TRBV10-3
TGTGCCATCAGTCGCCAGGGAAGCGAGCAGTACTTC
CAISRQGSEQYF
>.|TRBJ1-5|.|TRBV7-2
TGTGCCAGCAGCTCTAGTCACAATCAGCCCCAGCATTTT
CASSSSHNQPQHF
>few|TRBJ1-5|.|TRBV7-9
TGTGCCAGCAGCTTAGTTCCGGGGAATCAGCCCCAGCATTTT
CASSLVPGNQPQHF
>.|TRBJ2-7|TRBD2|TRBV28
TGTGCCAGCAGTTTGGGGGTCCCGACCGGGACTAGCAAAAACCTTTCTCCCTACGAGCAGTACTTC
CASSLGVPTGTSKNLSPYEQYF
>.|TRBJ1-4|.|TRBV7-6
TGTGCCAGCAGCTTAGGACGTCAGGGAGTCGAAAAACTGTTTTTT
CASSLGRQGVEKLFF
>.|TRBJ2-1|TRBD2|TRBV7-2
TGTGCCAGCAGCCCGGGACTAGCGGGAGGTTTCGATGAGCAGTTCTTC
CASSPGLAGGFDEQFF
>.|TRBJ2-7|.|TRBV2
TGTGCCAGCATGGGAGGCTACGAGCAGTACTTC
CASMGGYEQYF
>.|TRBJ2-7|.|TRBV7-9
TGTGCCAGCAGCCAGGTTCCTGCCGATGAGCAGTACTTC
CASSQVPADEQYF
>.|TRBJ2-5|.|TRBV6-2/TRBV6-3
TGTGCCAGCAAGGCCGGGGATCATAACAAGCAGTACTTC
CASKAGDHNKQYF
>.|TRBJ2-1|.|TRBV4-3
TGCGCCAGCAGCCAAGAGGGTGGGGGGGCCACCTACAATGAGCAGTTCTTC
CASSQEGGGATYNEQFF
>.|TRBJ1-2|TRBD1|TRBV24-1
TGTGCCACCAGAGGACAGGGCAGAGATGGCTACACCTTC
CATRGQGRDGYTF
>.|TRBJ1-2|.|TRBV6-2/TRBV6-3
TGTGCCAGCAGTCACCATTCAGGGGCCGGTAACTATGGCTACACCTTC
CASSHHSGAGNYGYTF
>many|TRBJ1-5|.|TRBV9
TGTGCCAGCAGCGTAGGGACAGATGGGCAGCCCCAGCATTTT
CASSVGTDGQPQHF
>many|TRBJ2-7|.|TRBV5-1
TGCGCCAGCAGCTTGGTGGCGGGGAGCTCCTACGAGCAGTACTTC
CASSLVAGSSYEQYF
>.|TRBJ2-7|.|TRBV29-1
TGCAGCGTTGAGGGTTCTTGGGGTTCCTACGAGCAGTACTTC
CSVEGSWGSYEQYF